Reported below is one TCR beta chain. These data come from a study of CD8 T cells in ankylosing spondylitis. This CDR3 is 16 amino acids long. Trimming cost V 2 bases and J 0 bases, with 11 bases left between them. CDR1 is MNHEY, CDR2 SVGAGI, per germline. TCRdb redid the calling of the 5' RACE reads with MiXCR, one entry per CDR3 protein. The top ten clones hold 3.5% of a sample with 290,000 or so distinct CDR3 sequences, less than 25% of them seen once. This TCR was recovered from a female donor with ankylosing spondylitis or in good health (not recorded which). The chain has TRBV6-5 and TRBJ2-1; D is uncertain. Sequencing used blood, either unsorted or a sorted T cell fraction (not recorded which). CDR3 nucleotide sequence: TGTGCCAGCAGTTACAAGCCGGATCTCTCCTACAATGAGCAGTTCTTC. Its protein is CASSYKPDLSYNEQFF.